This T cell receptor (beta chain) derives from a study of T cells in Graves' hyperthyroidism and ophthalmopathy. After removal of 5 bases from V and 3 bases from J, the junction contained 7 bases not matched to a gene. The CDR3 length is 16 residues. Germline V CDR1 and CDR2: SEHNR, FQNEAQ (reference sequence). Amplification yielded TCR beta CDR3 regions, with RNA transcripts as the source. Primed by the HTBI set, a first-round RT-PCR was run on the TCR CDR3. TCRdb independently ran MiXCR on the multiplex PCR reads; one entry per CDR3 protein. The data contain roughly 500,000 distinct CDR3 sequences, approximately 49% of them seen just once; the ten biggest clones take up about two fifths. This clonotype was recorded a few times.

The rearrangement uses TRBV7-9 and TRBJ1-5, with 10 bases that match TRBD1. The origin of this receptor is an adult woman with Graves' disease, either hyperthyroidism or ophthalmopathy (not recorded which). Sequencing input: peripheral blood or thyroid tissue (not recorded which). The CDR3 spells CASSPGDRGNNQPQHF. CDR3 nucleotide sequence: TGTGCCAGCAGCCCGGGGGACAGGGGAAACAATCAGCCCCAGCATTTT.